The 20 T cell receptor beta chains given below trace back to one sample, sequenced in a study of cytomegalovirus exposure and HLA in healthy donors. PCR primers comprised 60 Vbeta and 13 Jbeta primers. Repertoires were generated with immunoSEQ multiplex PCR, while TCRdb's copy carries only in-frame clones and drops some. Here the sample spans more than 110,000 clones, approximately 80% being singletons. The specimen was PBMCs. The receptors derive from a male donor in good health and CMV-seronegative.

The chain is built from TRBV13 and TRBJ1-6, with a tentative D call TRBD1 (6 bases). The CDR3 totals 14 residues. Germline V gene lookup returns CDR1 PRHDT and CDR2 FYEKMQ (reference sequence). The V gene lost 4 bases and the J gene lost 10 bases, with 14 bases spanning the gap. Written as DNA, the CDR3 is TGTGCCAGCAGCTCCACGGGGGGCCGGTCACCCCTCCACTTT. Protein sequence: CASSSTGGRSPLHF.

The chain has TRBV7-3 and TRBJ1-1; possible D gene TRBD1, 6 bases. The CDR3 is made up of 15 amino acids. V shed 1 base and J shed 4 bases, with 13 bases lying between them. Germline CDR1 and CDR2: SGHTA and FQGTGA. The CDR3 loop reads CASSLIGGQLTEAFF. The CDR3 nucleotides read TGTGCCAGCAGCTTAATCGGGGGGCAGCTCACTGAAGCTTTCTTT.

This sequence joins TRBV27 and TRBJ1-1; no reliable D call. V lost 6 bases to trimming and J lost 11 bases, with 13 bases between them. This CDR3 comprises 11 residues. The germline V gene has CDR1 MNHEY and CDR2 SMNVEV (reference sequence). The CDR3 spells CASRGGIRAFF. CDR3 sequence (DNA): TGTGCCAGCAGAGGCGGCATCCGGGCTTTCTTT.

The chain uses TRBV11-2 and TRBJ2-2; 12 bases align to TRBD1. The CDR3 extends over 16 amino acids. Per the germline V gene, CDR1 is SGHAT and CDR2 is FQNNGV. Trimming removed 0 bases from V and 4 bases from J; junction bases left unmatched: 0. The CDR3 protein is CASSLEGQGATGELFF. The CDR3 nucleotides read TGTGCCAGCAGCTTAGAGGGACAGGGGGCCACCGGGGAGCTGTTTTTT.

The genes are TRBV28 and TRBJ1-3, with TRBD1 as a possible D gene (6 bases). The germline CDR1 and CDR2 sequences are MDHEN and SYDVKM. Trimming removed 2 bases at V and 0 bases at J, with 8 bases between. The CDR3 contains 15 residues. In DNA, the CDR3 is TGTGCCAGCAGTTTACAGGGGACCTCTGGAAACACCATATATTTT. Translation gives CASSLQGTSGNTIYF.

A single count supports this clone. The chain uses TRBV7-2 and TRBJ2-3, with 8 bases fitting TRBD2. There are 17 residues in the CDR3. V trimming: 2 bases; J trimming: 5 bases; junction bases outside the gene matches: 12. Germline assignment: CDR1 SGHTA and CDR2 FQGNSA. CDR3: CASSLILAGGPIDTQYF. The CDR3 DNA reads as TGTGCCAGCAGCTTAATCTTGGCGGGGGGCCCTATAGATACGCAGTATTTT.

The genes are TRBV19 and TRBJ1-2; tentatively, D is TRBD1 (6 bases). V was trimmed by 6 bases and J by 4 bases, leaving 12 bases between them. Germline CDR1 LNHDA, CDR2 SQIVND (reference sequence). This CDR3 is built from 13 residues. This CDR3 reads CASSPDSTYGYTF. The CDR3 coding sequence is TGTGCCAGTAGCCCGGACAGTACCTATGGCTACACCTTC.

The CDR3 nucleotides read TGTGCCAGCAGCATACGACAGCTTTCAACTAATGAAAAACTGTTTTTT. It encodes CASSIRQLSTNEKLFF. The V call is TRBV7-2, the J call TRBJ1-4; D is possibly TRBD1 (5 bases). CDR1 is SGHTA, CDR2 FQGNSA, per germline. The CDR3 is made up of 16 amino acids. V was shortened by 5 bases and J by 0 bases, with 13 bases between the two germline ends.

This clone was recorded once. This chain joins TRBV5-1 and TRBJ2-3, with 7 positions matching TRBD1. Germline V lookup: CDR1 SGHRS, CDR2 YFSETQ. The CDR3 has 14 amino acids. J was trimmed by 0 bases and V by 4 bases; bases with no gene match: 2. The CDR3 is CASSRGQSTDTQYF. CDR3 DNA: TGCGCCAGCAGCCGGGGACAGAGCACAGATACGCAGTATTTT.

This clone appeared a single time. This chain links TRBV4-2 with TRBJ2-7; 9 bases match TRBD2. This CDR3 contains 16 residues. CDR1 and CDR2 (germline): LGHNA, YNFKEQ. With 4 bases clipped from V and 2 bases from J, the junction kept 9 bases outside the gene matches. CDR3 amino acids: CASSRPGSGGTYEQYF. CDR3 coding DNA: TGTGCCAGCAGCCGCCCCGGGAGCGGGGGGACCTACGAGCAGTACTTC.

This clone showed up just a few times. This chain links TRBV7-9 with TRBJ2-3, with TRBD2 matching over 8 bases. V gave up 5 bases and J gave up 0 bases; unmatched junction bases: 13. Per germline, CDR1 SEHNR and CDR2 FQNEAQ (reference sequence). The CDR3 loop spans 18 amino acids. CDR3 nucleotides: TGTGCCAGCAGCAAACAGCTTACTAGCGGCCTAAGCACAGATACGCAGTATTTT. Encoded protein: CASSKQLTSGLSTDTQYF.

V and J are TRBV7-8 and TRBJ1-1; TRBD1 might be the D (5 bases). The germline gives CDR1 SGHVS, CDR2 FQNEAQ. V was shortened by 5 bases and J by 2 bases, with 21 bases between the two germline ends. The CDR3 spans 17 residues. CDR3 loop: CASSPEGSGRVNTEAFF. CDR3 nucleotides: TGTGCCAGCAGCCCAGAGGGTTCAGGGAGGGTTAACACTGAAGCTTTCTTT.

The gene calls are TRBV4-1 and TRBJ2-3; TRBD2 aligns across 15 bases. Trimming took 1 base from V and 4 from J; bases not matched to a gene: 6. Germline V CDR1 and CDR2: MGHRA, YSYEKL. The CDR3 covers 18 residues. The CDR3 region is CASSQGGLAGGRADTQYF. CDR3 nucleotide sequence: TGCGCCAGCAGCCAAGGAGGACTAGCGGGAGGGAGGGCAGATACGCAGTATTTT.

The chain couples TRBV10-3 to TRBJ1-5, with TRBD1 identical over 7 bases. The CDR3 contains 13 residues. The trim removed 6 bases at V and 5 bases at J, leaving 4 bases unmatched. Germline V lookup: CDR1 ENHRY, CDR2 SYGVKD. This chain's CDR3 is CAIRQGQDQPQHF. CDR3 DNA: TGTGCCATCAGACAGGGGCAGGATCAGCCCCAGCATTTT.

The gene calls are TRBV7-3 and TRBJ1-5; 10 positions agree with TRBD1. V lost 5 bases and J lost 1; bases outside the gene matches: 11. The CDR3 runs 18 residues. Germline V CDR1 and CDR2: SGHTA, FQGTGA. For the CDR3, the DNA is TGTGCCAGCAGCCATGACCGGGACAGGGGATCCAGCAATCAGCCCCAGCATTTT. Amino acids: CASSHDRDRGSSNQPQHF. Together with reference TRBV7-3 and TRBJ1-5, the CDR3 gives the full variable domain: GAGVSQTPSNKVTEKGKYVELRCDPISGHTALYWYRQSLGQGPEFLIYFQGTGAADDSGLPNDRFFAVRPEGSVSTLKIQRTERGDSAVYLCASSHDRDRGSSNQPQHFGDGTRLSIL.

V is TRBV6-1 and J is TRBJ1-2; possibly TRBD1 for D (6 bases). CDR3 length equals 15 residues. Trimming removed 0 bases from V and 1 base from J, with 9 bases in between. Per the germline V gene, CDR1 is MNHNS and CDR2 is SASEGT. The CDR3 DNA is TGTGCCAGCAGTGAAGCGCAGGGGATTAACTATGGCTACACCTTC. Protein product: CASSEAQGINYGYTF.

The gene calls are TRBV25-1 and TRBJ2-3, with D maybe TRBD2 (6 bases). Per germline, CDR1 MGHDK and CDR2 SYGVNS. The CDR3 runs to 14 residues. Trimming removed 2 bases at V and 2 bases at J, with 8 bases between. Here the CDR3 reads CASSEGGATDTQYF. The CDR3, as DNA: TGTGCCAGCAGTGAAGGCGGGGCCACAGATACGCAGTATTTT.

This chain joins TRBV27 and TRBJ2-3; 9 nucleotides match TRBD2. CDR1 is MNHEY, CDR2 SMNVEV, per germline (reference sequence). V dropped 6 bases and J dropped 3; count of bases not matched to a gene: 10. This CDR3 region has 16 residues. The CDR3 coding sequence is TGTGCCAGCAGGATTTTTAGCGGGAGTTGGACAGATACGCAGTATTTT. Its translation: CASRIFSGSWTDTQYF.

Only a few counts were recorded for this clone. The rearrangement uses TRBV9 and TRBJ1-1; D is uncertain. CDR1 and CDR2 from the germline V gene are SGDLS and YYNGEE. Between the trimmed V and J ends, which lost 3 bases and 1 base, there was a span of 7 bases. The CDR3 extends over 13 amino acids. The CDR3 protein is CASSESGNTEAFF. For the CDR3, the DNA is TGTGCCAGCAGCGAATCCGGGAACACTGAAGCTTTCTTT. Looking up the rest from reference TRBV9 and TRBJ1-1 gives the full variable domain: DSGVTQTPKHLITATGQRVTLRCSPRSGDLSVYWYQQSLDQGLQFLIQYYNGEERAKGNILERFSAQQFPDLHSELNLSSLELGDSALYFCASSESGNTEAFFGQGTRLTVV.

The chain is built from TRBV19 and TRBJ1-6, with a weak D call TRBD1 (6 bases). The ends were cut back, 4 bases at V and 8 bases at J, with 21 bases in the middle. Per the germline V gene, CDR1 is LNHDA and CDR2 is SQIVND (reference sequence). The CDR3 totals 17 residues. This chain's CDR3 is CASSTTTGRLVDSPLHF. The CDR3 coding sequence is TGTGCCAGTAGTACAACGACAGGCCGGCTTGTGGATTCACCCCTCCACTTT.